Below are 21 T cell receptor beta chains sequenced from a single sample in a study of cytomegalovirus exposure and HLA in healthy donors. Clones were sequenced by immunoSEQ multiplex PCR, and TCRdb holds only the in-frame ones, with some missing. Among approximately 200,000 clones listed, approximately 82% were seen once. The sequenced material came from PBMCs. The receptors shown here come from a young woman in good health and CMV-seropositive.

This chain links TRBV13 with TRBJ1-2; 7 nucleotides agree with TRBD1. The germline V gene has CDR1 PRHDT and CDR2 FYEKMQ (reference sequence). This CDR3 is 13 amino acids long. Trimming at V came to 5 bases and at J to 8 bases, leaving 8 bases not matched to a gene. The CDR3: CASSPRGTVGYTF. The CDR3 DNA follows: TGTGCCAGCAGCCCCCGCGGGACAGTCGGCTACACCTTC. The complete variable domain, with remaining parts taken from reference TRBV13 and TRBJ1-2, reads AAGVIQSPRHLIKEKRETATLKCYPIPRHDTVYWYQQGPGQDPQFLISFYEKMQSDKGSIPDRFSAQQFSDYHSELNMSSLELGDSALYFCASSPRGTVGYTFGSGTRLTVV.

This chain connects TRBV2 to TRBJ1-3; D is uncertain. The CDR3 consists of 15 residues. The ends were cut back, 2 bases at V and 4 bases at J, with 12 bases in the middle. Germline V gene sequence: CDR1 SNHLY, CDR2 FYNNEI. The DNA for the CDR3 is TGTGCCAGCAGTGAATTTTGGGCCGCCGGAAACACCATATATTTT. Amino acid sequence: CASSEFWAAGNTIYF.

V gene TRBV13 combines with J gene TRBJ1-1; no reliable D call. CDR1 and CDR2 from the germline V gene are PRHDT and FYEKMQ (reference sequence). V was cut by 5 bases and J by 1 base, with 8 bases left in between. The CDR3 extends over 13 amino acids. CDR3: CASSTIRNTEAFF. CDR3 bases: TGTGCCAGCAGCACTATTAGGAACACTGAAGCTTTCTTT.

The chain is built from TRBV2 and TRBJ2-7; D is uncertain. The CDR3 loop spans 14 amino acids. Germline CDR1 and CDR2: SNHLY and FYNNEI. Between the trimmed V and J ends, which lost 6 bases and 0 bases, there was a span of 12 bases. In nucleotides, the CDR3 is TGTGCCAGCAGAGCAGACATGAGCTCCTACGAGCAGTACTTC. Amino acid sequence: CASRADMSSYEQYF.

The rearrangement uses TRBV7-9 and TRBJ2-1; TRBD2 matches at 10 bases. Germline CDR1 SEHNR, CDR2 FQNEAQ (reference sequence). CDR3 size: 16 residues. Trimming took 5 bases from V and 5 from J; bases not matched to a gene: 9. The CDR3: CASSIVGLAEDNEQFF. DNA of the CDR3: TGTGCCAGCAGCATCGTAGGACTAGCGGAGGACAATGAGCAGTTCTTC. Full variable domain (remainder filled in from reference TRBV7-9 and TRBJ2-1): DTGVSQNPRHKITKRGQNVTFRCDPISEHNRLYWYRQTLGQGPEFLTYFQNEAQLEKSRLLSDRFSAERPKGSFSTLEIQRTEQGDSAMYLCASSIVGLAEDNEQFFGPGTRLTVL.

The chain recombines TRBV10-3 with TRBJ2-1; 8 positions match TRBD2. Per germline, CDR1 ENHRY and CDR2 SYGVKD. V shed 2 bases and J 3 bases; nucleotides not matched to a gene: 9. This CDR3 spans 17 amino acids. The CDR3 DNA reads TGTGCCATCAGTGAGACATCAGCGGGGGAAGGCTACAATGAGCAGTTCTTC. Amino acid sequence: CAISETSAGEGYNEQFF.

This rearrangement joins TRBV27 to TRBJ1-3, with 11 nucleotides matching TRBD1. Germline V gene data show CDR1 as MNHEY and CDR2 as SMNVEV (reference sequence). V lost 4 bases and J lost 7; bases outside the gene matches: 18. The CDR3 loop spans 19 amino acids. CDR3 loop: CASSSAMDRGRNNGNTIYF. DNA for the CDR3: TGTGCCAGCAGTTCGGCGATGGACAGGGGGCGGAATAATGGTAACACCATATATTTT.

The V gene is TRBV30, the J gene TRBJ2-1; 10 bases line up with TRBD2. V gave up 0 bases and J gave up 7 bases; unmatched junction bases: 9. The CDR3 totals 16 residues. Germline CDR1 GTSNPN, CDR2 SVGIG (reference sequence). Here the CDR3 DNA reads TGTGCCTGGAGTGTATTTTCTAGCGGGAGAAAGAATGAGCAGTTCTTC. Its translation is CAWSVFSSGRKNEQFF.

The rearrangement links TRBV5-4 to TRBJ2-1; TRBD2 matches at 8 bases. After removal of 4 bases from V and 0 bases from J, the junction contained 6 bases not matched to a gene. The CDR3 sequence is 16 residues long. Per germline, CDR1 SGHNT and CDR2 YYREEE (reference sequence). DNA of the CDR3: TGTGCCAGCAGCCCTAGACTAGCGAGCTCCTACAATGAGCAGTTCTTC. The encoded protein is CASSPRLASSYNEQFF.

The V gene is TRBV4-2, the J gene TRBJ2-7, with D tentatively TRBD1 (6 bases). Germline V gene data show CDR1 as LGHNA and CDR2 as YNFKEQ. Trimming took off 2 bases at V and 4 bases at J, with 15 bases between the two ends. CDR3 length: 15 amino acids. The CDR3, as DNA: TGTGCCAGCAGCCAACCAGGGGAAGGGACGTACGAGCAGTACTTC. It codes for CASSQPGEGTYEQYF.

The rearrangement joins TRBV4-2 to TRBJ2-1; 11 bases are a match to TRBD2. The length of the CDR3 is 15 residues. Per germline, CDR1 LGHNA and CDR2 YNFKEQ. J gave up 9 bases and V 0 bases, and 4 bases lay outside the gene matches. The chain's CDR3 is CASSQDGLAGGEQFF. CDR3 nucleotide sequence: TGTGCCAGCAGCCAAGATGGGCTAGCGGGGGGTGAGCAGTTCTTC.

The gene calls are TRBV11-2 and TRBJ2-7; 9 nucleotides line up with TRBD1. With 3 bases clipped from V and 3 bases from J, the junction kept 6 bases outside the gene matches. The CDR3 runs 15 residues. Germline assignment: CDR1 SGHAT and CDR2 FQNNGV. The DNA of the CDR3 is TGTGCCAGCAGCTTCACCGGGACAGGGTTCTACGAGCAGTACTTC. Its protein product is CASSFTGTGFYEQYF.

This chain connects TRBV6-5 to TRBJ1-2; TRBD1 might be the D (6 bases). V was cut by 8 bases and J by 8 bases, with 15 bases left in between. The CDR3 runs 12 residues. CDR1 MNHEY and CDR2 SVGAGI come from the germline V gene. The DNA of the CDR3 is TGTGCCAGCGGGGAGGGGGGGCGAGGCTACACCTTC. It yields the protein CASGEGGRGYTF.

The genes are TRBV7-2 and TRBJ2-1, with 7 bases that match TRBD1. CDR3 length: 15 amino acids. CDR1 and CDR2 (germline): SGHTA, FQGNSA. Trimming at V came to 7 bases and at J to 4 bases, leaving 10 bases not matched to a gene. CDR3 sequence: CASTVRAGGYNEQFF. In DNA form, the CDR3 reads TGTGCCAGCACGGTAAGGGCAGGGGGTTACAATGAGCAGTTCTTC.

The chain combines TRBV6-5 with TRBJ2-4, with no clear D. With 4 bases removed from V and 0 bases from J, the gap between germline ends came to 10 bases. The length of the CDR3 is 15 residues. Germline CDR1 MNHEY, CDR2 SVGAGI. This chain's CDR3 is CASSSPPTAKNIQYF. CDR3 DNA sequence: TGTGCCAGCAGTTCACCCCCTACAGCCAAAAACATTCAGTACTTC.

The chain has TRBV9 and TRBJ1-2; 7 nucleotides align to TRBD1. Germline V gene sequence: CDR1 SGDLS, CDR2 YYNGEE. The CDR3 spans 15 residues. V dropped 2 bases and J dropped 13; count of bases not matched to a gene: 17. The chain's CDR3 is CASSVDSWGQPTFTF. The CDR3 DNA reads TGTGCCAGCAGCGTGGACTCCTGGGGACAGCCGACCTTCACCTTC.

The chain is built from TRBV7-9 and TRBJ2-5, with 8 bases fitting TRBD1. The CDR3 sequence is 14 residues long. Germline V CDR1 and CDR2: SEHNR, FQNEAQ (reference sequence). V was pared by 5 bases and J by 5 bases, with 7 bases of the junction left unmatched. This chain's CDR3 is CASSLDRAGETQYF. As DNA, the CDR3 is TGTGCCAGCAGCCTGGACAGGGCGGGGGAGACCCAGTACTTC.

This clone was seen a handful of times. The chain recombines TRBV25-1 with TRBJ1-2, with D maybe TRBD1 (5 bases). Germline values: CDR1 MGHDK, CDR2 SYGVNS. The CDR3 runs to 14 residues. The V end was cut by 1 base, the J end by 6 bases, with 12 bases between. The CDR3 protein is CASSESWVTDGYTF. The CDR3 DNA follows: TGTGCCAGCAGTGAATCTTGGGTGACAGATGGCTACACCTTC.

This clone was counted only a few times. This chain uses TRBV19 with TRBJ1-5; D not resolved. The CDR3 is 13 residues long. V was trimmed by 3 bases and J by 5 bases, leaving 8 bases between them. Germline CDR1 and CDR2: LNHDA and SQIVND (reference sequence). The CDR3 loop reads CASSMSEDQPQHF. CDR3 coding DNA: TGTGCCAGTAGTATGTCAGAGGATCAGCCCCAGCATTTT.

The chain links TRBV2 to TRBJ1-1; 7 bases match TRBD1. J lost 1 base, V lost 6 bases, and 5 bases had no gene match. The CDR3 sequence is 14 residues long. Germline V gene lookup returns CDR1 SNHLY and CDR2 FYNNEI. CDR3 amino acids: CASRPGQQNTEAFF. In DNA, the CDR3 is TGTGCCAGCAGACCGGGACAGCAGAACACTGAAGCTTTCTTT.

The sample holds one count of this clone. Other DNA sequences in the sample encode the same CDR3. The chain recombines TRBV5-1 with TRBJ2-3; 9 bases are shared with TRBD2. Germline CDR1 and CDR2: SGHRS and YFSETQ. The ends lost 2 bases at V and 0 bases at J; junction bases unmatched: 1. The CDR3 loop spans 15 amino acids. The CDR3 DNA sequence: TGCGCCAGCAGCTTAACTAGCGGGAGCACAGATACGCAGTATTTT. Amino acids: CASSLTSGSTDTQYF.